This T cell receptor (beta chain) was captured by sequencing in a study of T cells in Graves' hyperthyroidism and ophthalmopathy. Overall study findings and caveats: Ophthalmopathy could be told apart from stable hyperthyroidism with a 13 V-J model. The blood repertoire included most of the expanded thyroid clonotypes above 0.001.

V gave up 1 base and J gave up 2 bases; unmatched junction bases: 5. This CDR3 region has 15 residues. Germline CDR1 SGHTA, CDR2 FQGNSA. Researchers amplified the TCR beta CDR3 regions from RNA transcripts. Using the HTBI primer set, a first-round RT-PCR was run on the TCR CDR3. TCRdb independently ran MiXCR on the multiplex PCR reads; one entry per CDR3 protein. This sample carries about 250,000 distinct CDR3 sequences, 15% of them seen once, and the ten largest clones take over 30%. The hyperthyroidism patients had all been newly diagnosed, and their disease duration was under 2 months. Their ages ranged from 18 to 65 years. Sampled blood dates from first hyperthyroidism diagnosis, and it precedes any ophthalmopathy symptoms. In its sample, this clonotype was seen many times. Its antigen is still unknown.

J is TRBJ2-7 and V is TRBV7-2, with 7 bases lining up with TRBD1. This receptor was identified in a woman between 45 and 60 years old with Graves' hyperthyroidism that later progressed to Graves' ophthalmopathy. Sequencing was carried out using blood. CDR3 nucleotides: TGTGCCAGCAGCTTAGGAGACAGGGCTACCTACGAGCAGTACTTC. Its translation: CASSLGDRATYEQYF.